Following are 18 T cell receptor beta chains from one sample sequenced in a study of neurological immune-mediated disorders. TCRdb re-derived calls from the 5' RACE reads in MiXCR, one entry per CDR3 protein. The sample contains about 65,000 distinct CDR3 sequences, roughly 4% of which appear only once. The sequencing sample was made of PBMCs. The receptors were gathered from a man aged 50 to 60 with multiple sclerosis.

This clonotype was counted at least ten times. This sequence joins TRBV6-2 or TRBV6-3 and TRBJ2-7; D is undetermined. The CDR3 consists of 15 residues. V was clipped by 5 bases and J by 5 bases, with 19 bases between them. Germline CDR1 and CDR2: MNHEY and SVGEGT. Here the CDR3 DNA reads TGTGCCAGCAGTACCCCCCCGGGTGAGTCGGACGAGCAGTACTTC. The encoded protein is CASSTPPGESDEQYF.

This clonotype was observed many times. The DNA for the CDR3 is TGTGCCAGCTCACTACCGACGGGCTATGAGCAGTTCTTC. This translates into CASSLPTGYEQFF. The chain recombines TRBV18 with TRBJ2-1; D uncertain. Germline CDR1 reads KGHSH; CDR2 reads LQKENI. V was trimmed by 4 bases and J by 8 bases, leaving 12 bases between them. This CDR3 comprises 13 residues.

This clonotype occurred a few times. The chain recombines TRBV4-1 with TRBJ1-2; 10 nucleotides match TRBD1. Germline V gene sequence: CDR1 MGHRA, CDR2 YSYEKL. CDR3 length: 14 amino acids. V dropped 1 base and J dropped 8; count of bases not matched to a gene: 4. CDR3 in amino acids: CASSQADRGRGYTF. In nucleotides, the CDR3 is TGCGCCAGCAGCCAAGCTGACAGGGGGCGAGGCTACACCTTC.

The sample holds a few counts of this clonotype. A single base separates this from a much larger clone, so it may be a read error. V usage is TRBV25-1 and J usage is TRBJ1-1; no clear D gene. CDR3 size: 13 residues. The V gene's germline CDR1 is MGHDK and CDR2 SYGVNS. V was trimmed by 3 bases and J by 2 bases, leaving 7 bases between them. The CDR3 DNA reads TGTGCCAGCAGTGATTTAACAAACACTGAAGCTTTCTTT. It is translated as CASSDLTNTEAFF.

This clonotype was detected ten times or more. V usage is TRBV20-1 and J usage is TRBJ1-5, with D uncertain. The CDR3 has 13 amino acids. Germline loops: CDR1 DFQATT, CDR2 SNEGSKA (reference sequence). The CDR3 is CTASGPDGKPQHF. CDR3 nucleotide sequence: TGCACAGCCTCCGGCCCCGACGGAAAGCCCCAGCATTTT.

This clonotype appeared many times. The gene calls are TRBV5-1 and TRBJ2-1; 9 bases fit TRBD1. The V and J ends lost 4 bases and 1 base, in that order; junction bases with no gene match: 3. CDR3 size: 15 residues. CDR1 is SGHRS, CDR2 YFSETQ, per germline. The chain's CDR3 is CASSKGQGSYNEQFF. DNA of the CDR3: TGCGCCAGCAGCAAGGGACAGGGTTCCTACAATGAGCAGTTCTTC.

A note on this clonotype: One end of the junction fails to match germline, which may point to a read error. The chain is built from TRBV4-2 and TRBJ1-1; D is ambiguous. The V gene's germline CDR1 is LGHNA and CDR2 YNFKEQ. This CDR3 has 15 amino acids. CDR3 DNA sequence: TGTGTCAGCAGCCAAGTACCCTCGAGCTCGACTGAAGCTTTCTTT. Its translation is CVSSQVPSSSTEAFF.

This clonotype was found many times. The genes are TRBV12-3 or TRBV12-4 and TRBJ1-6; D ambiguous. The CDR3 length is 12 residues. The ends were cut back, 1 base at V and 14 bases at J, with 9 bases in the middle. CDR3 sequence reads: CASSLGRWTLHF. CDR3 sequence (DNA): TGTGCCAGCAGTTTAGGCCGCTGGACCCTCCACTTT.

This clonotype was detected ten times or more. The chain links TRBV20-1 to TRBJ2-7, with 11 bases identical to TRBD2. CDR1 is DFQATT and CDR2 is SNEGSKA in the germline V gene (reference sequence). The trim removed 0 bases at V and 5 bases at J, leaving 3 bases unmatched. The CDR3 runs to 14 residues. The CDR3 DNA is TGCAGTGCTAGAGATAGCGGGGGGGCCGACGAGCAGTACGTC. It is translated as CSARDSGGADEQYV.

In this sample, this clonotype turned up many times. This chain joins TRBV20-1 and TRBJ2-5; 7 bases line up with TRBD1. The CDR3 is made up of 14 amino acids. Trimming took 0 bases from V and 4 from J; bases not matched to a gene: 5. From germline, CDR1 is DFQATT and CDR2 SNEGSKA (reference sequence). Here the CDR3 reads CSARDPTGPETQYF. Here the CDR3 DNA reads TGCAGTGCTAGAGACCCGACAGGGCCAGAGACCCAGTACTTC.

The sample holds a few counts of this clonotype. A much larger clone lies one base from this, so it may be a read error. This chain uses TRBV5-1 with TRBJ2-6; tentative D call: TRBD1 (5 bases). CDR3 length: 19 amino acids. CDR1 is SGHRS and CDR2 is YFSETQ in the germline V gene. The CDR3 DNA is TGCGCCAGCAGCTTGGCAATGCAGACCGCGGCCTCTGGGGCCAAAGTCCTGACTTTC. This codes for CASSLAMQTAASGAKVLTF. Full variable domain (outside the CDR3, taken from reference TRBV5-1 and TRBJ2-6): KAGVTQTPRYLIKTRGQQVTLSCSPISGHRSVSWYQQTPGQGLQFLFEYFSETQRNKGNFPGRFSGRQFSNSRSEMNVSTLELGDSALYLCASSLAMQTAASGAKVLTFGAGSRLTVL.

This clonotype was observed at least ten times. The chain joins TRBV29-1 to TRBJ1-1; 7 positions agree with TRBD1. In germline, CDR1 is SQVTM, CDR2 ANQGSEA. The CDR3 length is 14 residues. V shed 7 bases and J 4 bases; nucleotides not matched to a gene: 12. CDR3 residues: CSGTRGGAGTEAFF. In nucleotides, the CDR3 is TGCAGCGGCACTAGAGGGGGCGCGGGCACTGAAGCTTTCTTT.

Note on this clonotype: One end of the junction is discordant with germline, which a read error may explain. The CDR3 spells CVSSPAAQGNEQFF. Written as DNA, the CDR3 is TGTGTCAGCAGTCCCGCGGCCCAAGGGAATGAGCAGTTCTTC. The chain couples TRBV6-5 to TRBJ2-1, with unresolved D. The CDR3 runs 14 residues. The germline V gene has CDR1 MNHEY and CDR2 SVGAGI.

With regard to this clonotype: Given a much more abundant clone one base away, this may be a read error. CDR3: CASSFERGHGYTF. Here the CDR3 DNA reads TGTGCCAGCAGTTTCGAAAGGGGGCATGGCTACACCTTC. The chain joins TRBV12-3 or TRBV12-4 to TRBJ1-2; 7 nucleotides line up with TRBD1. The CDR3 contains 13 residues. V was pared by 3 bases and J by 6 bases, with 4 bases of the junction left unmatched.

This clonotype was recorded many times. The chain carries TRBV5-1 and TRBJ2-7; 9 bases match TRBD1. This CDR3 comprises 15 residues. Germline assignment: CDR1 SGHRS and CDR2 YFSETQ. V lost 5 bases and J lost 2; bases outside the gene matches: 8. This CDR3 is CASRDTGGAAYEQYF. The DNA of the CDR3 is TGCGCCAGCAGAGATACAGGGGGCGCGGCCTACGAGCAGTACTTC.

At least ten counts were recorded for this clonotype. The chain carries TRBV7-9 and TRBJ1-4; tentative D call: TRBD1 (5 bases). The CDR3 loop spans 14 amino acids. Germline V CDR1 and CDR2: SEHNR, FQNEAQ (reference sequence). Deletions cut 5 bases from V and 4 bases from J, with 11 bases between. CDR3 DNA sequence: TGTGCCAGCAGCAAGACAGAGAGTAATGAAAAACTGTTTTTT. Its protein product is CASSKTESNEKLFF.

This clonotype showed up just a few times. The chain is built from TRBV3-1 and TRBJ2-1; the match to TRBD2 covers 8 bases. Germline CDR1 LGHDT, CDR2 YNNKEL (reference sequence). Trimming cost V 5 bases and J 0 bases; bases outside gene matches: 6. This CDR3 is 16 amino acids long. CDR3 DNA: TGTGCCAGCAGCGTACGCGGGGGGAGCTCCTACAATGAGCAGTTCTTC. Protein: CASSVRGGSSYNEQFF.

This clonotype has a handful of counts. The chain carries TRBV6-5 and TRBJ2-2; D not certain. V was pared by 2 bases and J by 5 bases, with 12 bases between. Germline V gene sequence: CDR1 MNHEY, CDR2 SVGAGI. The CDR3 has 15 amino acids. The DNA of the CDR3 is TGTGCCAGCAGTTACCACCGGGCGGTGACCGGGGAGCTGTTTTTT. It codes for CASSYHRAVTGELFF.